This is a list of T cell receptor beta chains from one sample in a study of blood T cell repertoires in COVID-19. TCRdb's table, derived via immunoSEQ multiplex PCR, lists solely in-frame clones and lacks some. The top ten clones hold 3.5% to 4.5% of a sample with around 200,000 clones, approximately 90% of them seen once. Sequencing input: peripheral blood. The receptors shown here come from a man aged 50 to 60 with acute or convalescent COVID-19. Each CDR3 is given with its conserved first and last residue. The D gene is left open where the match is weak. Expanded clones are given a class, and other clones once, few, many or no size at all.

clone size: -; D gene: -; J gene: TRBJ1-2; V gene: TRBV27; CDR3 DNA: TGTGCCAGCAGTTTCACCGGGACTTATAGCTACACCTTC; CDR3 protein: CASSFTGTYSYTF
clone size: once; D gene: TRBD1; J gene: TRBJ1-3; V gene: TRBV15; CDR3 DNA: TGTGCCACCAGCAGGACAGGGGACTCTGGAAACACCATATATTTT; CDR3 protein: CATSRTGDSGNTIYF
clone size: -; D gene: TRBD1; J gene: TRBJ2-7; V gene: TRBV5-5; CDR3 DNA: TGTGCCAGCAGCGGGGGGACAGGGCTTACTTTGGAGCAGTACTTC; CDR3 protein: CASSGGTGLTLEQYF
clone size: -; D gene: -; J gene: TRBJ2-3; V gene: TRBV6-1; CDR3 DNA: TGTGCCAGCAGTGAAGTACAGGGCAGGGGCACAGATACGCAGTATTTT; CDR3 protein: CASSEVQGRGTDTQYF
clone size: -; D gene: -; J gene: TRBJ1-3; V gene: TRBV18; CDR3 DNA: TGTGCCAGCTCACCAGGCCCCTCTGGAAACACCATATATTTT; CDR3 protein: CASSPGPSGNTIYF
clone size: -; D gene: TRBD1; J gene: TRBJ1-2; V gene: TRBV18; CDR3 DNA: TGTGCCAGCTCACAAGGACAGGGCTCCGGCTACACCTTC; CDR3 protein: CASSQGQGSGYTF
clone size: -; D gene: -; J gene: TRBJ2-2; V gene: TRBV27; CDR3 DNA: TGTGCCAGCAGTCCCCAGGGCACCGGGGAGCTGTTTTTT; CDR3 protein: CASSPQGTGELFF
clone size: -; D gene: -; J gene: TRBJ1-1; V gene: TRBV6-5; CDR3 DNA: TGTGCCACTCGTTCAGGGAGGACTGAAGCTTTCTTT; CDR3 protein: CATRSGRTEAFF
clone size: -; D gene: -; J gene: TRBJ1-4; V gene: TRBV5-1; CDR3 DNA: TGCGCCAGCAGCTCTTCAGGGCGTGGTGAAAAACTGTTTTTT; CDR3 protein: CASSSSGRGEKLFF
clone size: -; D gene: -; J gene: TRBJ2-2; V gene: TRBV6-2/TRBV6-3; CDR3 DNA: TGTGCCAGCAGTTACGAGAGGGTTTCTTCCGGGGAGCTGTTTTTT; CDR3 protein: CASSYERVSSGELFF
clone size: few; D gene: -; J gene: TRBJ1-5; V gene: TRBV19; CDR3 DNA: TGTGCCAGTAGTATTGTGCAGGCAAAATATAGCAATCAGCCCCAGCATTTT; CDR3 protein: CASSIVQAKYSNQPQHF
clone size: -; D gene: TRBD1; J gene: TRBJ2-2; V gene: TRBV18; CDR3 DNA: TGTGCCAGCTCACCAAACAGGGGTACCGGGGAGCTGTTTTTT; CDR3 protein: CASSPNRGTGELFF
clone size: -; D gene: -; J gene: TRBJ1-5; V gene: TRBV7-2; CDR3 DNA: TGTGCCAGCAGCCAAAGGGGGTCCAATCAGCCCCAGCATTTT; CDR3 protein: CASSQRGSNQPQHF
clone size: few; D gene: -; J gene: TRBJ2-5; V gene: TRBV27; CDR3 DNA: TGTGCCAGCAGTTTAGGGCAGTTACAAGAGACCCAGTACTTC; CDR3 protein: CASSLGQLQETQYF
clone size: -; D gene: -; J gene: TRBJ1-2; V gene: TRBV19; CDR3 DNA: TGTGCCAGTAGTAGAAACAGGGCGTCGTTCTATGGCTACACCTTC; CDR3 protein: CASSRNRASFYGYTF
clone size: -; D gene: -; J gene: TRBJ1-2; V gene: TRBV4-1; CDR3 DNA: TGCGCCAGCAGCCATCGGGGGGCGTTATCGAAGGGCTACACCTTC; CDR3 protein: CASSHRGALSKGYTF
clone size: -; D gene: -; J gene: TRBJ1-2; V gene: TRBV5-1; CDR3 DNA: TGCGCCAGCACCCTGGAGGGGCTGGATGGCTACACCTTC; CDR3 protein: CASTLEGLDGYTF
clone size: -; D gene: TRBD1; J gene: TRBJ1-6; V gene: TRBV5-1; CDR3 DNA: TGCGCCAGCAGCCTGGGGACAGGGGGAGGCTCCTATAATTCACCCCTCCACTTT; CDR3 protein: CASSLGTGGGSYNSPLHF
clone size: -; D gene: TRBD2; J gene: TRBJ2-7; V gene: TRBV5-8; CDR3 DNA: TGTGCCAGCAGATGGACTAGCGGAGGCGAGCAGTACTTC; CDR3 protein: CASRWTSGGEQYF
clone size: -; D gene: TRBD1; J gene: TRBJ1-1; V gene: TRBV5-1; CDR3 DNA: TGCGCCAGCAGCTTCACAGGGGACACTGAAGCTTTCTTT; CDR3 protein: CASSFTGDTEAFF
clone size: -; D gene: -; J gene: TRBJ1-4; V gene: TRBV27; CDR3 DNA: TGTGCCAGCAGTTCGTTCGCAGGGTTGTCTGAAAAACTGTTTTTT; CDR3 protein: CASSSFAGLSEKLFF
clone size: -; D gene: -; J gene: TRBJ2-7; V gene: TRBV19; CDR3 DNA: TGTGCCAGTAGTATAGCCCGGGACTCACCCTACGAGCAGTACTTC; CDR3 protein: CASSIARDSPYEQYF
clone size: -; D gene: -; J gene: TRBJ1-5; V gene: TRBV6-6; CDR3 DNA: TGTGCCAGCAGTTACGGGCAGGGCCCATCTGTTCGGCCCCAGCATTTT; CDR3 protein: CASSYGQGPSVRPQHF
clone size: once; D gene: -; J gene: TRBJ1-6; V gene: TRBV14; CDR3 DNA: TGTGCCAGCAGCCAAGATGCAGGGGCTTATAATTCACCCCTCCACTTT; CDR3 protein: CASSQDAGAYNSPLHF
clone size: -; D gene: -; J gene: TRBJ2-7; V gene: TRBV11-2; CDR3 DNA: TGTGCCAGCAGCCCCAAGGGGGATGGCCCCTACGAGCAGTACTTC; CDR3 protein: CASSPKGDGPYEQYF
clone size: -; D gene: TRBD1; J gene: TRBJ2-1; V gene: TRBV7-7; CDR3 DNA: TGTGCCAGCAGCTCGCGAGCAGACAGGGGGCTCGACAATGAGCAGTTCTTC; CDR3 protein: CASSSRADRGLDNEQFF
clone size: -; D gene: TRBD1; J gene: TRBJ1-4; V gene: TRBV19; CDR3 DNA: TGTGCCAGTAGTGCCTGGGACAGAGAAAATGAAAAACTGTTTTTT; CDR3 protein: CASSAWDRENEKLFF
clone size: -; D gene: TRBD1; J gene: TRBJ2-5; V gene: TRBV5-4; CDR3 DNA: TGTGCCAGCAGCTTAATTGGGACAGGGGAAGAGACCCAGTACTTC; CDR3 protein: CASSLIGTGEETQYF
clone size: -; D gene: -; J gene: TRBJ1-2; V gene: TRBV7-2; CDR3 DNA: TGTGCCAGCAGCTTACCGACACCTTATGGGGGCTACACCTTC; CDR3 protein: CASSLPTPYGGYTF
clone size: -; D gene: -; J gene: TRBJ1-2; V gene: TRBV2; CDR3 DNA: TGTGCCAGCAGTGGAATACCCGGACAGAGCTATGGCTACACCTTC; CDR3 protein: CASSGIPGQSYGYTF
clone size: -; D gene: -; J gene: TRBJ2-1; V gene: TRBV10-3; CDR3 DNA: TGTGCCATCAGTGAGGAACCTAGGAATGAGCAGTTCTTC; CDR3 protein: CAISEEPRNEQFF
clone size: -; D gene: -; J gene: TRBJ1-4; V gene: TRBV6-1; CDR3 DNA: TGTGCCAGCAGTGAAGGACAGAGCCTTAATGAAAAACTGTTTTTT; CDR3 protein: CASSEGQSLNEKLFF
clone size: -; D gene: -; J gene: TRBJ2-7; V gene: TRBV29-1; CDR3 DNA: TGCAGCGTTAAGGGGGCAGAGGGACTCAGCTCCTACGAGCAGTACTTC; CDR3 protein: CSVKGAEGLSSYEQYF
clone size: -; D gene: -; J gene: TRBJ1-2; V gene: TRBV18; CDR3 DNA: TGTGCCAGCTCACCCGACAGTTCTTATGGCTACACCTTC; CDR3 protein: CASSPDSSYGYTF
clone size: -; D gene: -; J gene: TRBJ1-3; V gene: TRBV14; CDR3 DNA: TGTGCCAGCAGCCAAGATGGATGGAGGAACACCATATATTTT; CDR3 protein: CASSQDGWRNTIYF
clone size: -; D gene: -; J gene: TRBJ2-5; V gene: TRBV10-2; CDR3 DNA: TGCGCCAGCAGTGAGTGGCCCCGAGAGACCCAGTACTTC; CDR3 protein: CASSEWPRETQYF
clone size: -; D gene: -; J gene: TRBJ1-3; V gene: TRBV5-1; CDR3 DNA: TGCGCCAGCAGCACAGGACCGACGGGAAACACCATATATTTT; CDR3 protein: CASSTGPTGNTIYF
clone size: -; D gene: TRBD1; J gene: TRBJ1-2; V gene: TRBV18; CDR3 DNA: TGTGCCAGCTCGCGGGACAGGCGGGTGGGCTACACCTTC; CDR3 protein: CASSRDRRVGYTF
clone size: -; D gene: -; J gene: TRBJ2-7; V gene: TRBV18; CDR3 DNA: TGTGCCAGCTCACCACCTGGGACGGGAGCCTACGAGCAGTACTTC; CDR3 protein: CASSPPGTGAYEQYF